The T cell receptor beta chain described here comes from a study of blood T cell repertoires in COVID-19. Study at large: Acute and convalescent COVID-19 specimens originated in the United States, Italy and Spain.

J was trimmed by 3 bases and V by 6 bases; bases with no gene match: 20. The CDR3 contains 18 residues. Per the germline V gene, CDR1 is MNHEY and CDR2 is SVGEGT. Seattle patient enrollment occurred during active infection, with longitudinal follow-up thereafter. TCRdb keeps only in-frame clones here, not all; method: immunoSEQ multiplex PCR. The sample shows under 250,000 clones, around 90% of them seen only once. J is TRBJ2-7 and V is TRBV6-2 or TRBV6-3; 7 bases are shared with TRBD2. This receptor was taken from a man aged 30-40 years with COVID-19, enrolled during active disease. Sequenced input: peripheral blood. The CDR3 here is CASSYTQTPGTKGYEQYF. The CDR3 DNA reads TGTGCCAGCAGCTATACTCAAACTCCCGGGACTAAGGGCTACGAGCAGTACTTC.